Listed below are T cell receptor beta chains from one sample, sequenced in a study of monozygotic twins with inflammatory bowel disease. One entry per CDR3 protein, without DNA, is what TCRdb gives after re-calling the 5' RACE reads. This table holds 300,000 to 350,000 distinct CDR3 sequences. The sample consisted of blood. The receptor set was obtained from a human donor with ulcerative colitis or Crohn's disease, or a healthy co-twin of an affected twin (not recorded which). The CDR3 runs from the conserved cysteine through the conserved F or W.

j_call: TRBJ2-3; v_call: TRBV5-1; cdr3_aa: CASSLEMSTDTQYF
j_call: TRBJ2-5; v_call: TRBV12-3/TRBV12-4; cdr3_aa: CASSLTVIAGQYF
j_call: TRBJ1-5; v_call: TRBV20-1; cdr3_aa: CSAGQGIRNQPQHF
j_call: TRBJ1-2; v_call: TRBV27; cdr3_aa: CASSSQANYGYTF
j_call: TRBJ2-7; v_call: TRBV27; cdr3_aa: CASSPNRGEQYF
j_call: TRBJ2-1; v_call: TRBV12-3/TRBV12-4; cdr3_aa: CASSAPSGSEQFF
j_call: TRBJ1-1; v_call: TRBV5-1; cdr3_aa: CASSLVGELNTEAFF
j_call: TRBJ1-5; v_call: TRBV20-1; cdr3_aa: CSATQTSNQPQHF
j_call: TRBJ2-1; v_call: TRBV2; cdr3_aa: CASSANVLGDEQFF
j_call: TRBJ2-1; v_call: TRBV15; cdr3_aa: CATRDSGSSYNEQFF
j_call: TRBJ2-1; v_call: TRBV11-2; cdr3_aa: CASSLGGQRFISYNEQFF
j_call: TRBJ2-7; v_call: TRBV10-3; cdr3_aa: CAISVAGGNTYEQYF
j_call: TRBJ1-1; v_call: TRBV30; cdr3_aa: CAWSIGQGDTEAFF
j_call: TRBJ2-1; v_call: TRBV10-1; cdr3_aa: CASSESHLNEQFF
j_call: TRBJ2-7; v_call: TRBV18; cdr3_aa: CASSSDRGLYEQYF
j_call: TRBJ2-3; v_call: TRBV5-1; cdr3_aa: CASSLGDRSTDTQYF
j_call: TRBJ2-7; v_call: TRBV29-1; cdr3_aa: CSVSPGGYEQYF
j_call: TRBJ1-4; v_call: TRBV5-1; cdr3_aa: CASSPAGSGEKLFF
j_call: TRBJ2-7; v_call: TRBV7-8; cdr3_aa: CASSYGQGNSYEQYF
j_call: TRBJ1-5; v_call: TRBV19; cdr3_aa: CAGSTGINQPQHF
j_call: TRBJ2-5; v_call: TRBV7-2; cdr3_aa: CASSSDRGVLGETQYF
j_call: TRBJ1-1; v_call: TRBV2; cdr3_aa: CASSITERNTEAFF
j_call: TRBJ2-3; v_call: TRBV4-2; cdr3_aa: CASSQDPGLAGGVTTDTQYF
j_call: TRBJ2-3; v_call: TRBV7-9; cdr3_aa: CASSLDSDTDTQYF
j_call: TRBJ1-1; v_call: TRBV29-1; cdr3_aa: CSVGRLLALNTEAFF
j_call: TRBJ2-5; v_call: TRBV27; cdr3_aa: CASSLVANQETQYF
j_call: TRBJ2-7; v_call: TRBV13; cdr3_aa: CASSLGAYYEQYF
j_call: TRBJ2-7; v_call: TRBV2; cdr3_aa: CASFAPYEQYF
j_call: TRBJ2-1; v_call: TRBV15; cdr3_aa: CATSRDQANNEQFF
j_call: TRBJ1-5; v_call: TRBV29-1; cdr3_aa: CSVGQGWGSNQPQHF
j_call: TRBJ1-2; v_call: TRBV20-1; cdr3_aa: CSAEDGLNYGYTF
j_call: TRBJ2-7; v_call: TRBV24-1; cdr3_aa: CATDRDRVYEQYF